This T cell receptor beta chain was observed in a study of cytomegalovirus exposure and HLA in healthy donors (dated by TCRdb to between 2016 and 2019). Regarding the study in general: An earlier analysis of some 600 of the donors reported approximately 300 Gb of sequence data and 95 million to 130 million unique TCR beta sequences obtained from around 190 million T cells. In the later analysis, no new phenotypic data were used to find candidate immune exposures; instead, reliance was placed on TCR beta sequences and their occurrence across donors. An earlier analysis of some 500 of the donors applied high-throughput TCR beta sequencing to assess whether each TCR beta V gene segment acted as functional or pseudogenic. The number of typed donors differed by locus: roughly 620-640 for A, B, C, DRB1 and DQB1; about 520 for DQA1; approximately 600 for DPA1; and roughly 470 for DPB1. All discovery cohort repertoires had been generated on a single sequencing platform. Alongside the repertoire data, information on donor age, sex, ethnicity and CMV serostatus was compiled. Across approximately 420 genotyped donors of the cohort, an average of approximately 200,000 unique TCR beta nucleotide sequences per donor were sequenced, and around 20% of those sequences were non-productive. A later analysis re-examined previously published TCR beta repertoires from just over 650 donors and added high-resolution HLA genotyping to investigate patterns of TCR occurrence. To predict cytomegalovirus infection status, the study brought together high-throughput TCR immunosequencing, statistical association of individual TCRs with disease status, and machine learning. Because of strong linkage in the cohort, 4 to 6 DR-DQ haplotypes were treated as single units for association and clustering. The T cell repertoires of around 730 subjects were profiled by immunosequencing and related to cytomegalovirus serostatus. Roughly 300 gigabases of sequencing data and 80 million or so unique TCR sequences were included in an early release covering 550 to 650 HLA-typed donors. The study aimed to test whether cataloging public T cell receptors could reveal signatures of past pathogen exposure. A later genetic analysis took genome-wide SNP genotypes for about three fifths of the 666 donors and used that subset as a discovery cohort. Both class I and class II loci were covered by HLA typing, at four-digit resolution. Of the 398 genotyped donors, around 81% fell in the genetic ancestry cluster associated with self-reported Caucasian donors. A separate validation cohort of 90 to 150 different subjects was used in addition to the roughly 670-subject first cohort.

Findings and caveats that apply to the study as a whole: In an earlier analysis of around 600 of the donors, most TCR beta V segments appeared in productive rearrangements about 87% or about 30% of the time, broadly matching IMGT annotations. In a later analysis, 15,000 to 20,000 TCR beta sequences were associated with specific HLA alleles at a false discovery rate of 0.05. It was suggested by the authors that the approach could potentially be generalized to other disease states and immunological phenotypes. Compared with the roughly 700-donor mean, donors in an Asian-associated ancestry cluster had fewer N-insertions in productive TCRs, according to a later genetic analysis. V-gene and J-gene trimming of TCR beta chains was associated with a missense DCLRE1C variant in a later genetic analysis, and the association was replicated in an independent cohort. Because counts were too low, about 18 rarely observed V segments, including chromosome 9 orphons, were excluded from the earlier analysis of 587 of the donors. CMV serostatus was the only immune exposure information available for the cohort. Compared with equally common non-associated chains, HLA-associated TCR beta chains in a later analysis were more clonally expanded and had lower generation probabilities. A later analysis found that TCR association rates varied across HLA loci, with DRB1 alleles showing the most associated TCRs and HLA-C alleles the fewest. The 87-base-pair reads could not distinguish some IMGT-functional V segments, including TRBV6-2 and TRBV6-3, so those segments were excluded. Correlated functional status among segregating V segments might be attributable to linkage disequilibrium, but an unknown experimental factor could not be ruled out. This cohort had only TCR beta chains sequenced, and the lack of alpha or paired-chain data limited which features could be detected. Sequencing depth was assumed to be roughly uniform across donors in the presence/absence analyses, though that assumption may not hold. The sequencing pipeline was judged likely to have produced a cluster of highly shared sequence variants as a technical artifact. The classifier was reported to diagnose cytomegalovirus status with high specificity and sensitivity in both the original and validation cohorts. The study listed 150 to 200 TCR beta chains as associated with cytomegalovirus. A further reported finding was that TCR beta sequences accurately predicted the HLA-A and HLA-B alleles for most subjects in the first cohort. In a later analysis, most CMV-associated TCR beta chains were found to appear HLA-restricted, with HLA associations seemingly driven largely by CMV exposure. Several of the top co-occurrence clusters appeared to be linked to parvovirus B19, influenza, CMV and Epstein-Barr virus, according to a later analysis. Strong co-occurrence of HLA alleles, especially DR and DQ, made assigning TCR associations to individual alleles difficult. HLA typing was unavailable for some donors at each locus, so association tests used only the typed subset. A few of the identified cytomegalovirus-associated TCR beta chains were confirmed in vitro to be specific for cytomegalovirus antigens. While some public TCRs were present in many individuals, most TCR sequences turned up only very rarely across donors.

The cohort comprised around 690 healthy bone marrow donors. Cohort members were all nominally healthy when sampled, although unrecorded immune exposures were likely present. The donor tested CMV seronegative, placing the donor among the roughly 350 seronegative members of the cohort. A peripheral blood sample was collected from each donor, and TCR beta sequencing was performed on peripheral blood mononuclear cells. Genomic DNA extraction from the blood cell samples was performed with the Qiagen DNeasy Blood Extraction Kit. The library was prepared using the immunoSEQ multiplex PCR assay. A mixture of 60 forward primers for TCR Vbeta segments and 13 reverse primers for TCR Jbeta segments was used in the multiplex PCR. Amplification of the CDR3 region of rearranged TCR beta genes was performed with a multiplex PCR assay on genomic DNA. The amplified TCR beta libraries were sequenced on the Illumina HiSeq System as 87-base-pair reads. In the original analysis: In a later analysis, about 80 million unique TCR beta chains were counted across the approximately 620 repertoires, and roughly 11 million of these chains were shared by at least two donors. Raw reads were error-corrected and collapsed into unique sequences with a nearest-neighbor algorithm that merged closely related sequences to remove PCR and sequencing errors. Alignment of CDR3 sequences to IMGT reference sequences was used to assign V, D and J gene segments. For a sequence to be retained, at least a six-nucleotide match to both a V gene segment and a J gene segment was required. A rearrangement was called productive if the CDR3 had no stop codons and remained in frame with V and J, and every other rearrangement was called non-productive. Following IMGT convention, CDR3 was defined as the stretch from the second conserved V-encoded cysteine to the conserved J-encoded phenylalanine. The earlier analysis of about 590 of the donors excluded sequences that lacked an unambiguous match to a single V gene segment. An earlier analysis of roughly 590 of the donors called V segments functional above 56.7% productive rearrangements and segregating when the between-donor standard deviation exceeded 5%. A statistical classification framework was built to diagnose cytomegalovirus status from the catalog of TCR beta chain sequences. A later analysis assigned V and J genes by comparing TCR nucleotide sequences with IMGT/GENE-DB human TR gene sequences. A later analysis assigned CDR3 sequences and most-parsimonious VDJ recombination scenarios with the TCRdist pipeline. In a later analysis, every TCR beta chain was defined by the combination of its CDR3 amino acid sequence and its V-gene family, and reads without a unique V-gene family were dropped. As a way to deal with suspected cross-contamination and a sequencing artifact, a later analysis dropped hundreds of nucleotide sequences that were highly shared and had low generation probability. In a later analysis, a clonal expansion index was calculated for each public chain from normalized within-repertoire ranks of inferred template counts. Generation probabilities in a later analysis came from a VDJ recombination model fitted to out-of-frame rearrangements, and those results were checked against IGoR. In a later analysis, TCR-TCR, TCR-HLA and TCR-CMV co-occurrence was scored with hypergeometric tests, and a repertoire-size bias correction was applied to TCR pairs. In a later analysis, false discovery rates were estimated by permuting HLA or CMV assignments 20 times. In a later analysis, co-occurring TCRs were grouped with DBSCAN, and TCRdist sequence similarity was added when clustering was performed within HLA-allele-positive subsets. Co-occurrence clustering excluded repertoires with fewer than 30,000 or more than 120,000 public chains, plus five with anomalous nucleotide sharing. The table was pulled from immuneACCESS by TCRdb, which kept in-frame rearrangements only. Such tables lose some clones; where checked, under half of the loss comes from unresolved V genes, and the rest has no known cause. Clone size and the V and J calls come from that table; the DNA yielded D and trimming. The sample contains about 220,000 clones, 75% to 80% of them found a single time. The top ten hold about 1.7% of the sample.

About this clone: No cognate antigen has been identified for it. Base qualities were left out, and no much larger clone turns up one base away.

The germline V gene encodes CDR1 ENHRY and CDR2 SYGVKD. Reading from cysteine to phenylalanine, the CDR3 counts 16 amino acids. The DNA shown is the 48-base CDR3, in frame from base 1. Trimming removed 3 bases from V and 12 bases from J; the gene matches leave 13 bases unexplained. The chain is assembled from TRBV10-3 and TRBJ1-4; 10 bases in the junction line up with TRBD1. The receptor was isolated from a male donor in good health and CMV-seronegative. Sequenced sample: PBMCs. The CDR3 in this case is CAISDHRDRGVEELFF. The nucleotide sequence is TGTGCCATCAGTGACCACCGGGACAGGGGAGTTGAGGAACTGTTTTTT.